This record looks at one T cell receptor beta chain sequence and its context. These data come from a study of beta chain features in type 1 diabetes. The study reverse transcribed the entire isolated RNA, so it sequenced expressed TCRB transcripts. Read counts averaged roughly 3.5 million for samples of naive, central memory and regulatory T cells. The table came from immunoSEQ multiplex PCR; TCRdb's copy has only in-frame clones and leaves some out. Here the sample spans fewer than 250,000 clones, 13% to 15% being singletons. The CDR3 is made up of 12 amino acids. The germline gives CDR1 MGHRA, CDR2 YSYEKL. Trimming cost V 4 bases and J 5 bases, with 6 bases left between them.

This TCR was sampled from a woman aged 40 to 49 in good health. The chain combines TRBV4-1 with TRBJ2-1; D not certain. The sequenced sample was naive CD4+ T cells from blood. This CDR3 is CASSPRDNEQFF. As DNA, the CDR3 is TGCGCCAGCAGCCCCCGGGACAATGAGCAGTTCTTC.